These T cell receptor beta chains were read from a single sample in a study of cytomegalovirus exposure and HLA in healthy donors. Clones were sequenced by immunoSEQ multiplex PCR, and TCRdb holds only the in-frame ones, with some missing. The table includes over 150,000 clones, approximately 79% detected once. The specimen was PBMCs. These receptors were taken from a human donor in good health. Both conserved end residues are part of each CDR3. D genes are given only for firm matches. The listing skips clone size in some rows; elsewhere it reads once, few, many or a size class.

d_call	clone_size	j_call	v_call	cdr3_aa	cdr3_nt
-	once	TRBJ2-2	TRBV7-9	CASSNQGELFF	TGTGCCAGCAGCAACCAGGGGGAGCTGTTTTTT
TRBD1	-	TRBJ2-5	TRBV2	CASSGGTGGLGTQYF	TGTGCCAGCAGTGGAGGGACAGGGGGCTTGGGGACCCAGTACTTC
-	-	TRBJ2-1	TRBV5-1	CASSLVGASYNEQFF	TGCGCCAGCAGCTTGGTTGGGGCCTCCTACAATGAGCAGTTCTTC
-	-	TRBJ1-1	TRBV9	CASSPGGRLNTEAFF	TGTGCCAGCAGCCCGGGAGGGAGGTTGAACACTGAAGCTTTCTTT
TRBD1	-	TRBJ1-2	TRBV29-1	CSVDRTGGAYGYTF	TGCAGCGTTGATCGGACAGGGGGCGCCTATGGCTACACCTTC
-	-	TRBJ1-3	TRBV5-1	CASTSGWGNTIYF	TGCGCCAGCACCTCCGGTTGGGGAAACACCATATATTTT
-	once	TRBJ1-2	TRBV20-1	CSASGEGYTF	TGCAGTGCTTCAGGGGAAGGCTACACCTTC
TRBD1	-	TRBJ2-2	TRBV11-2	CASSQGTGHGELFF	TGTGCCAGCAGCCAGGGGACAGGCCACGGGGAGCTGTTTTTT
TRBD1	-	TRBJ1-3	TRBV9	CASSVDGTATRNTIYF	TGTGCCAGCAGCGTAGACGGGACAGCGACTAGAAACACCATATATTTT
-	-	TRBJ1-5	TRBV9	CASSVDGRESQPQHF	TGTGCCAGCAGCGTAGACGGGAGGGAAAGTCAGCCCCAGCATTTT
-	-	TRBJ2-7	TRBV6-6	CASSYTRDYEQYF	TGTGCCAGCAGTTACACTAGAGACTACGAGCAGTACTTC
-	-	TRBJ1-5	TRBV7-8	CASSLGQVQPQHF	TGTGCCAGCAGCTTAGGCCAGGTTCAGCCCCAGCATTTT
-	few	TRBJ1-2	TRBV20-1	CSASSGDSYTF	TGCAGTGCTAGTTCCGGGGATAGCTACACCTTC
-	-	TRBJ1-1	TRBV6-5	CASIRRGGTEAFF	TGTGCCAGCATCCGTAGGGGTGGCACTGAAGCTTTCTTT
-	-	TRBJ2-7	TRBV2	CASEGVSYEQYF	TGTGCCAGCGAGGGAGTATCCTACGAGCAGTACTTC
TRBD2	-	TRBJ2-5	TRBV27	CASSFAGGLETQYF	TGTGCCAGCAGCTTTGCGGGGGGGCTAGAGACCCAGTACTTC
-	-	TRBJ1-1	TRBV29-1	CSVVQNVAFF	TGCAGCGTTGTCCAGAACGTAGCTTTCTTT
TRBD1	-	TRBJ2-7	TRBV7-8	CASSLFRTGSSYEQYF	TGTGCCAGCAGCTTGTTCAGGACAGGGAGCTCCTACGAGCAGTACTTC
-	-	TRBJ2-7	TRBV5-1	CASSLSGVTRYEQYF	TGCGCCAGCAGCTTGTCCGGGGTCACCCGTTACGAGCAGTACTTC
-	-	TRBJ1-1	TRBV7-2	CASSLAAGSSPRAFF	TGTGCCAGCAGCTTAGCGGCAGGGTCGTCGCCTAGAGCTTTCTTT
-	-	TRBJ1-5	TRBV6-1	CASSGREGVILFYQPQHF	TGTGCCAGCAGTGGCAGGGAGGGCGTTATTCTTTTTTATCAGCCCCAGCATTTT
-	once	TRBJ1-1	TRBV7-3	CASSPTVLGTEAFF	TGTGCCAGCAGCCCGACAGTACTGGGCACTGAAGCTTTCTTT
TRBD1	-	TRBJ1-2	TRBV15	CATSRGQGSIYGYTF	TGTGCCACCAGCAGAGGACAGGGGTCTATCTATGGCTACACCTTC
TRBD1	-	TRBJ1-5	TRBV7-3	CASSSPGQGSSQPQHF	TGTGCCAGCAGCTCCCCAGGACAGGGTTCCAGTCAGCCCCAGCATTTT
TRBD2	-	TRBJ2-7	TRBV7-2	CASSSQGSGGRYEQYF	TGTGCCAGCAGCTCCCAGGGTAGCGGGGGGAGGTACGAGCAGTACTTC
-	-	TRBJ1-5	TRBV27	CASRQARNQPQHF	TGTGCCAGCCGGCAGGCGCGCAATCAGCCCCAGCATTTT
-	-	TRBJ2-5	TRBV20-1	CSAGVPQTQYF	TGCAGTGCAGGGGTCCCGCAGACCCAGTACTTC
-	-	TRBJ1-1	TRBV6-5	CASSAGGNTEAFF	TGTGCCAGCAGTGCCGGGGGGAACACTGAAGCTTTCTTT
-	-	TRBJ2-7	TRBV7-2	CASGAEIYYEQYF	TGTGCCAGCGGAGCGGAGATTTACTACGAGCAGTACTTC
TRBD1	-	TRBJ2-1	TRBV5-4	CASSLGTGEYEQFF	TGTGCCAGCAGCTTAGGGACAGGGGAGTATGAGCAGTTCTTC